This T cell receptor beta chain emerged from a study of blood T cells in healthy people across ages. Through a sample-barcoded 5' primer and a J-beta primer mix, a second PCR was run for about 6 to 12 cycles. A 12-random-nucleotide template-switch adaptor tagged each cDNA molecule. TCRdb ran MiXCR on the 5' RACE reads and lists one entry per CDR3 protein. The table includes about 780,000 distinct CDR3 sequences, 46% detected once. Regarding the study as a whole: Among T cells, TCR beta diversity per million cells dropped roughly linearly as age rose. Naive CD4+ cells and diversity were both higher in long-lived donors than in aged donors.

This clonotype has a handful of counts. The antigen remains undetermined. Germline V gene lookup returns CDR1 SGHTA and CDR2 FQGNSA. The ends were cut back, 2 bases at V and 5 bases at J, with 13 bases in the middle. CDR3 length: 15 amino acids. V and J are TRBV7-2 and TRBJ2-1, with unresolved D. This receptor was taken from an elderly man in good health. The material sequenced was blood. The CDR3 sequence: CASSLRAGSDNEQFF. CDR3 in DNA: TGTGCCAGCAGCTTAAGGGCCGGGTCAGACAATGAGCAGTTCTTC.